What follows are 8 T cell receptor beta chains derived from one specimen sequenced in a study of shared clonotypes between healthy human individuals. Terminally differentiated effector memory CD45RA+ cells were excluded from the naive CD8 cells, which were CD45RO-negative and positively selected for CCR7. The method was immunoSEQ multiplex PCR; TCRdb's version includes in-frame clones alone and lacks a portion of them. The table shows more than 2 million clones, with over 85% occurring only once. The specimen sequenced was naive CD8+ T cells from PBMCs. These receptors came from a man younger than 35 in good health. Some clones in this sample may be carry-over from other donors' samples.

This CDR3 reads CASSLAGQVAPEAFF. DNA for the CDR3: TGCGCCAGCAGCCTGGCGGGACAGGTCGCGCCTGAAGCTTTCTTT. The chain recombines TRBV4-1 with TRBJ1-1, with 8 nucleotides matching TRBD1. The CDR3 loop spans 15 amino acids. CDR1 is MGHRA and CDR2 is YSYEKL in the germline V gene. V was pared by 4 bases and J by 6 bases, with 10 bases of the junction left unmatched.

This rearrangement joins TRBV19 to TRBJ2-7, with a tentative D call TRBD1 (5 bases). Trimming pared 2 bases from V and 1 base from J, leaving 9 bases between. Per the germline V gene, CDR1 is LNHDA and CDR2 is SQIVND (reference sequence). The CDR3 is 14 residues long. CDR3 region: CASSIKGMSYEQYF. For the CDR3, the DNA is TGTGCCAGTAGTATAAAGGGGATGTCCTACGAGCAGTACTTC.

With regard to this clone: The sample holds other DNA sequences that translate to the same CDR3. J is TRBJ2-7 and V is TRBV2; TRBD1 might be the D (5 bases). V was pared by 7 bases and J by 3 bases, with 13 bases between. Germline V CDR1 and CDR2: SNHLY, FYNNEI. The CDR3 has 13 amino acids. The chain's CDR3 is CASTSGIDYEQYF. The CDR3 DNA follows: TGTGCCAGCACGTCAGGGATTGACTACGAGCAGTACTTC.

The rearrangement links TRBV7-8 to TRBJ2-3; 7 bases are a match to TRBD1. This CDR3 has 14 amino acids. J gave up 2 bases and V 6 bases, and 5 bases lay outside the gene matches. CDR1 SGHVS and CDR2 FQNEAQ come from the germline V gene. CDR3 DNA: TGTGCCAGCAGGAAACAGGGGAACACAGATACGCAGTATTTT. This sequence encodes CASRKQGNTDTQYF.

This clone was observed once. The chain has TRBV27 and TRBJ1-2, with 7 bases fitting TRBD1. Germline lookup yields CDR1 MNHEY and CDR2 SMNVEV (reference sequence). CDR3 length: 15 residues. Trimming cost V 6 bases and J 5 bases; bases outside gene matches: 12. The CDR3 sequence: CASRTTLTGRYGYTF. In DNA, the CDR3 is TGTGCCAGCAGGACGACCCTGACAGGGAGATATGGCTACACCTTC.

Details on this clone: Other DNA sequences of this sample code for an identical CDR3. The chain combines TRBV5-1 with TRBJ1-2; D remains ambiguous. In germline, CDR1 is SGHRS, CDR2 YFSETQ. V was pared by 2 bases and J by 5 bases, with 7 bases between. CDR3 size: 12 residues. The CDR3 sequence is CASSLEGYGYTF. The DNA for the CDR3 is TGCGCCAGCAGCTTAGAAGGGTATGGCTACACCTTC.

V usage is TRBV27 and J usage is TRBJ2-7; TRBD2 matches at 7 bases. The CDR3 is 15 residues long. Trimming took 6 bases from V and 6 from J; bases not matched to a gene: 14. CDR1 and CDR2 from the germline V gene are MNHEY and SMNVEV (reference sequence). The CDR3 nucleotides read TGTGCCAGCAGCCCGCGTGGTTGGCGGGAGAGCGAGCAGTACTTC. This encodes CASSPRGWRESEQYF.

The table lists this clone with a count of one. Just one base apart from a much larger clone, this may be a read error. The identical CDR3 is also encoded by other nucleotide sequences in the sample. V gene TRBV28 combines with J gene TRBJ2-2; unclear D gene. The germline V gene encodes CDR1 MDHEN and CDR2 SYDVKM. The CDR3 totals 11 residues. The V end lost 4 bases, the J end lost 5 bases, and 2 bases lay between the germline ends. The CDR3: CASSSTGELFF. The DNA of the CDR3 is TGTGCCAGCAGTTCTACCGGGGAGCTGTTTTTT.